This T cell receptor (beta chain) comes out of a study of T cells after yellow fever vaccination. At the level of the study: The fractions with low cell numbers were processed using SMART-Seq v4 Ultra Low Input.

A single record per CDR3 protein comes from TCRdb applying MiXCR to the 5' RACE reads. Of approximately 70,000 distinct CDR3 sequences in the sample, about 7.7% were seen once. Germline V gene sequence: CDR1 SGHAT, CDR2 FQDESV (reference sequence). V was shortened by 7 bases and J by 1 base, with 25 bases between the two germline ends. The CDR3 is 18 amino acids. Study results and caveats: In post-booster samples, most primary-vaccination clones reappeared (about 95% CD4, 88% CD8).

Many counts were recorded for this clonotype. Its target is unknown. The sequence was collected from a man younger than 35 who received the YFV17D yellow fever vaccine. This material consisted of CD8+ T cells sorted from PBMCs, taken roughly 10 days after the first yellow fever vaccination. This rearrangement joins TRBV11-1 to TRBJ1-1, with a weak D call TRBD1 (6 bases). CDR3 in amino acids: CASTDGGGPGKRNTEAFF. The CDR3 coding sequence is TGTGCCAGCACCGACGGTGGGGGCCCGGGTAAGAGGAACACTGAAGCTTTCTTT.